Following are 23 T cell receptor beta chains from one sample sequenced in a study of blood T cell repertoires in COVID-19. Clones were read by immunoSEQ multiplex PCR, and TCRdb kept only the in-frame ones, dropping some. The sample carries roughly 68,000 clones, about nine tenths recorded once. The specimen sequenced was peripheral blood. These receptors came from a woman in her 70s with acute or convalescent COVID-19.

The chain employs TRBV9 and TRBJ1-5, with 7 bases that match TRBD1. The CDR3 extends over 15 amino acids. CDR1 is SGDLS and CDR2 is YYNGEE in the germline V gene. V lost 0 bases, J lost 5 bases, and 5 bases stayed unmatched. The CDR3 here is CASSVGIGGDQPQHF. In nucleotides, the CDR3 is TGTGCCAGCAGCGTAGGAATAGGGGGCGATCAGCCCCAGCATTTT.

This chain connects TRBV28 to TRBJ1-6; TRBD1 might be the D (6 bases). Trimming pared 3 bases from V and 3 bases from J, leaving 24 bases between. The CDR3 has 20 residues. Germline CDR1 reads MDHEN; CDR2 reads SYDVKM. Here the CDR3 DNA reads TGTGCCAGCAGTTTTGCCCGCCAAACAGGGTCCTCATACTATAATTCACCCCTCCACTTT. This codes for CASSFARQTGSSYYNSPLHF.

The CDR3 nucleotides are TGTGCCAGCAGCCAGATTAACTATGGCTACACCTTC. As protein: CASSQINYGYTF. The chain joins TRBV7-2 to TRBJ1-2; no clear D. Trimming removed 5 bases at V and 1 base at J, with 5 bases between. CDR1 and CDR2 from the germline V gene are SGHTA and FQGNSA. The length of the CDR3 is 12 residues.

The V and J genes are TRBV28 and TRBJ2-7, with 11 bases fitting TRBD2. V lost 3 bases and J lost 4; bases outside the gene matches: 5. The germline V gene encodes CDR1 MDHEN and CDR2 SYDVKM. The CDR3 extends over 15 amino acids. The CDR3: CASSLGTSGYYEQYF. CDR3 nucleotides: TGTGCCAGCAGTTTGGGGACTAGCGGATATTACGAGCAGTACTTC.

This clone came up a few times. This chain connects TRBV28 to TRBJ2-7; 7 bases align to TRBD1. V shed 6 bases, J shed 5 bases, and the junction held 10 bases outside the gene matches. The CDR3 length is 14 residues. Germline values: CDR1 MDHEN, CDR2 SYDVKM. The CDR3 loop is CASSSGTEVNEQYF. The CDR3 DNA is TGTGCCAGCAGCTCCGGGACAGAGGTCAACGAGCAGTACTTC.

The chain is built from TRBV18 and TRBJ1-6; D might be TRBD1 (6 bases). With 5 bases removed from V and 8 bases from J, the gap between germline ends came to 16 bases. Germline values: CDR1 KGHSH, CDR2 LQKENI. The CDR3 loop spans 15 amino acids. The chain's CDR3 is CASSTYRVSDSPLHF. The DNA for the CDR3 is TGTGCCAGCTCAACCTACAGGGTTTCGGATTCACCCCTCCACTTT. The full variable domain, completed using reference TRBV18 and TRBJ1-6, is NAGVMQNPRHLVRRRGQEARLRCSPMKGHSHVYWYRQLPEEGLKFMVYLQKENIIDESGMPKERFSAEFPKEGPSILRIQQVVRGDSAAYFCASSTYRVSDSPLHFGNGTRLTVT.

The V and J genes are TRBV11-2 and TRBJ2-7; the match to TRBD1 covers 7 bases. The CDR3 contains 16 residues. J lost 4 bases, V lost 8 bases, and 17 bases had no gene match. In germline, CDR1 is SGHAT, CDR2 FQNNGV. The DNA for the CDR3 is TGTGCCAGCCAGGCTCCCTCCGGGACAGCCTTATACGAGCAGTACTTC. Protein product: CASQAPSGTALYEQYF.

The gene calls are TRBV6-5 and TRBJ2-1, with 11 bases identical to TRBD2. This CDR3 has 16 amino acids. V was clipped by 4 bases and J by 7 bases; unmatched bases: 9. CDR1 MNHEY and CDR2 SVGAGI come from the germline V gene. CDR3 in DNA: TGTGCCAGCAGTTCCGGTGGTAGCGGGAGGGATAATGAGCAGTTCTTC. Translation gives CASSSGGSGRDNEQFF.

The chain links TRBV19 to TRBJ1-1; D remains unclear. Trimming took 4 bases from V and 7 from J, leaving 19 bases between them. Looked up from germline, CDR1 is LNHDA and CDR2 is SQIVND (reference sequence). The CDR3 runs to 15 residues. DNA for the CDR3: TGTGCCAGTAGTAGGCCCGGGTTGGCTAATCTTGAAGCTTTCTTT. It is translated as CASSRPGLANLEAFF. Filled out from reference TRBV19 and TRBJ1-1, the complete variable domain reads DGGITQSPKYLFRKEGQNVTLSCEQNLNHDAMYWYRQDPGQGLRLIYYSQIVNDFQKGDIAEGYSVSREKKESFPLTVTSAQKNPTAFYLCASSRPGLANLEAFFGQGTRLTVV.

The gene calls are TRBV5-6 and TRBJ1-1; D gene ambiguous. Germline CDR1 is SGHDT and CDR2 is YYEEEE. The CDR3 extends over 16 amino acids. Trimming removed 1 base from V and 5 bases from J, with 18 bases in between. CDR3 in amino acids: CASSLIKQYIGTEAFF. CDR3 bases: TGTGCCAGCAGCTTGATCAAACAGTATATTGGTACTGAAGCTTTCTTT. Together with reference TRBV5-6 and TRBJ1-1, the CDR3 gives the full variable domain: DAGVTQSPTHLIKTRGQQVTLRCSPKSGHDTVSWYQQALGQGPQFIFQYYEEEERQRGNFPDRFSGHQFPNYSSELNVNALLLGDSALYLCASSLIKQYIGTEAFFGQGTRLTVV.

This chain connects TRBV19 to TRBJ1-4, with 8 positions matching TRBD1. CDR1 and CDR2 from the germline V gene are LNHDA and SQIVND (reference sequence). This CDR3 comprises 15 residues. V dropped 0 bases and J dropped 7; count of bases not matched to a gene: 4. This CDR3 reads CASSIEGTGGEKLFF. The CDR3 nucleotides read TGTGCCAGTAGTATAGAAGGAACAGGGGGTGAAAAACTGTTTTTT.

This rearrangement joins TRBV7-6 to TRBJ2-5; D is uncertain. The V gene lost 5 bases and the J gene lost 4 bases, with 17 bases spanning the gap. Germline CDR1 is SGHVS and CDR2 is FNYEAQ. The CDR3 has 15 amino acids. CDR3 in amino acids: CASSPVEGRGETQYF. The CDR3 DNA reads TGTGCCAGCAGCCCCGTTGAAGGCCGCGGAGAGACCCAGTACTTC.

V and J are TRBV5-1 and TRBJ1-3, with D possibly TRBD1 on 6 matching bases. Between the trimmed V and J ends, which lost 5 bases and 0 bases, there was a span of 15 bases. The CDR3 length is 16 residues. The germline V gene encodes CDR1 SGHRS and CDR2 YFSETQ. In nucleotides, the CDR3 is TGCGCCAGCAGTTTCTGGACAGCCCTCTCTGGAAACACCATATATTTT. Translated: CASSFWTALSGNTIYF. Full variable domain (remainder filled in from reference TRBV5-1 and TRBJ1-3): KAGVTQTPRYLIKTRGQQVTLSCSPISGHRSVSWYQQTPGQGLQFLFEYFSETQRNKGNFPGRFSGRQFSNSRSEMNVSTLELGDSALYLCASSFWTALSGNTIYFGEGSWLTVV.

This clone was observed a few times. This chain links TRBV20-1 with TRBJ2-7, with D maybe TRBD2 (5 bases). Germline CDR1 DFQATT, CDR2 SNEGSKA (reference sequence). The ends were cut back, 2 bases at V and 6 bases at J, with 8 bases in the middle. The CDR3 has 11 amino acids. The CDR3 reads CSARTRPEQYF. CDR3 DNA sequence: TGCAGTGCTAGAACTAGACCCGAGCAGTACTTC.

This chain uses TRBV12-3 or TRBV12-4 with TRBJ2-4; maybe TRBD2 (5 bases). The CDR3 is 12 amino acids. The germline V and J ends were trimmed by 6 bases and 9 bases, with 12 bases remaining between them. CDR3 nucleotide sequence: TGTGCCAGCAGCCCGGGGAGTCTCATTCAGTACTTC. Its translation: CASSPGSLIQYF.

The CDR3, as DNA: TGTGCCTGGAGTGTTTGGCAGGGATCTGAAGCTTTCTTT. Translating it yields CAWSVWQGSEAFF. V is TRBV30 and J is TRBJ1-1; a weak D match, TRBD1 (5 bases). Looked up from germline, CDR1 is GTSNPN and CDR2 is SVGIG (reference sequence). The CDR3 has 13 residues. Trimming cost V 0 bases and J 6 bases, with 11 bases left between them.

The CDR3 loop is CASRTAGQGDHEQYF. CDR3 nucleotides: TGTGCCAGCAGAACGGCCGGACAGGGCGACCACGAGCAGTACTTC. J is TRBJ2-7 and V is TRBV28; 8 nucleotides agree with TRBD1. Trimming cost V 6 bases and J 5 bases; bases outside gene matches: 12. The CDR3 totals 15 residues. Germline V gene lookup returns CDR1 MDHEN and CDR2 SYDVKM.

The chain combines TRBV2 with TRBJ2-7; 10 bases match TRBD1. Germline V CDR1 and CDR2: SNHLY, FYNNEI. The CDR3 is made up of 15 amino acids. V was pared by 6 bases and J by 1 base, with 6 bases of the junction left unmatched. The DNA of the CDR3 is TGTGCCAGCAGACTCCCGGGACAGGGGTCCTACGAGCAGTACTTC. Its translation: CASRLPGQGSYEQYF.

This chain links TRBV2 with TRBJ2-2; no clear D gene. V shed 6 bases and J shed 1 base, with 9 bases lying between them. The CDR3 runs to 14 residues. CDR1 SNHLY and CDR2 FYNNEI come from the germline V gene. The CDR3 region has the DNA TGTGCCAGCAGGAGAGACATGAACACCGGGGAGCTGTTTTTT. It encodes CASRRDMNTGELFF.

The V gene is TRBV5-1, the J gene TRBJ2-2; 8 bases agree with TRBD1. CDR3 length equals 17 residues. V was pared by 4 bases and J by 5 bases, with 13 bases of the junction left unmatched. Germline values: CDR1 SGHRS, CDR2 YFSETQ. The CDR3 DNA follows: TGCGCCAGCAGCCTAACCCCCGACAGGGGAGAAACCGGGGAGCTGTTTTTT. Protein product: CASSLTPDRGETGELFF. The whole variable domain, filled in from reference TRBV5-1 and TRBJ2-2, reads KAGVTQTPRYLIKTRGQQVTLSCSPISGHRSVSWYQQTPGQGLQFLFEYFSETQRNKGNFPGRFSGRQFSNSRSEMNVSTLELGDSALYLCASSLTPDRGETGELFFGEGSRLTVL.

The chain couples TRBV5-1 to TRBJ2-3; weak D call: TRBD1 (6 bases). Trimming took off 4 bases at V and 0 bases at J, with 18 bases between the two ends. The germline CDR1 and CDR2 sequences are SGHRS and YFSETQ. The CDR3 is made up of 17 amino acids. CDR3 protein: CASSASTGPLSTDTQYF. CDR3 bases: TGCGCCAGCAGCGCCTCCACAGGGCCACTAAGCACAGATACGCAGTATTTT. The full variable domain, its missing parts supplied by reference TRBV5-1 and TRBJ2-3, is KAGVTQTPRYLIKTRGQQVTLSCSPISGHRSVSWYQQTPGQGLQFLFEYFSETQRNKGNFPGRFSGRQFSNSRSEMNVSTLELGDSALYLCASSASTGPLSTDTQYFGPGTRLTVL.

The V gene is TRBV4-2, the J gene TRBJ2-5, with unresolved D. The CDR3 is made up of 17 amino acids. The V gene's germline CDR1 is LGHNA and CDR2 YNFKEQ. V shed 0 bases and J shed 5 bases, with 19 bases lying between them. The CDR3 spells CASSQERFLPYEETQYF. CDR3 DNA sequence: TGTGCCAGCAGCCAAGAGCGGTTCCTACCCTACGAGGAGACCCAGTACTTC.

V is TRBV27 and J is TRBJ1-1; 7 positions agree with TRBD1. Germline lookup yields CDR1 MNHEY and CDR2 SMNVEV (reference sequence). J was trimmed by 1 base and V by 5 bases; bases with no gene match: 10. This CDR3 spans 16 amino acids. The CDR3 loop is CASSTSMTGKNTEAFF. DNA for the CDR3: TGTGCCAGCAGTACCTCTATGACAGGGAAGAACACTGAAGCTTTCTTT.